Listed here is a single TCR beta chain. Clones were read by immunoSEQ multiplex PCR, and TCRdb kept only the in-frame ones, dropping some. The table includes a few hundred thousand clones, 80% to 90% detected once. The data were obtained in a study of blood T cell repertoires in COVID-19. Looking at the study overall: T cells, B-cell-depleted T cells, or PBMCs provided the cDNA or gDNA that served as material.

The V end was cut by 4 bases, the J end by 1 base, with 10 bases between. From germline, CDR1 is MNHNY and CDR2 SVGAGI (reference sequence). The CDR3 runs to 14 residues. Sequenced: peripheral blood. This TCR came from a woman aged 40 to 49 who had recovered from COVID-19. The chain recombines TRBV6-6 with TRBJ1-1; D not resolved. CDR3 nucleotide sequence: TGTGCCAGCAGTTCACTTATCACGAACACTGAAGCTTTCTTT. This encodes CASSSLITNTEAFF.